These 23 T cell receptor beta chains originate from one sample sequenced in a study of shared clonotypes between healthy human individuals. Assay used: immunoSEQ multiplex PCR; TCRdb lists only in-frame clones, some missing. Seen here are roughly 570,000 clones, 95% to 98% observed once, and the top ten hold 0.3% to 0.35%. Naive CD8 populations comprised CD45RO-negative cells positively selected for CCR7, excluding terminally differentiated effector memory CD45RA+ cells. Sequencing used naive CD8+ T cells sorted from blood. The receptors stem from a young man in good health.

The rearrangement joins TRBV5-6 to TRBJ2-1; D not resolved. This CDR3 has 15 residues. Trimming left V 5 bases short and J 7 bases short, with 19 bases between. CDR1 and CDR2 (germline): SGHDT, YYEEEE. In DNA form, the CDR3 reads TGTGCCAGCAGTTACCAAACGGACGAGAAGAATGAGCAGTTCTTC. It specifies CASSYQTDEKNEQFF. The variable domain in full, completed from reference TRBV5-6 and TRBJ2-1, reads DAGVTQSPTHLIKTRGQQVTLRCSPKSGHDTVSWYQQALGQGPQFIFQYYEEEERQRGNFPDRFSGHQFPNYSSELNVNALLLGDSALYLCASSYQTDEKNEQFFGPGTRLTVL.

This clone has a single count. The chain uses TRBV6-6 and TRBJ2-3; no definite D call. This CDR3 is built from 12 residues. Per the germline V gene, CDR1 is MNHNY and CDR2 is SVGAGI (reference sequence). Deletions cut 7 bases from V and 5 bases from J, with 10 bases between. The CDR3, as DNA: TGTGCCAGCACCAAACTAAGAGATACGCAGTATTTT. Translated, it gives CASTKLRDTQYF.

This chain joins TRBV6-4 and TRBJ2-1, with a tentative D call TRBD2 (6 bases). The CDR3 loop spans 18 amino acids. Per germline, CDR1 MRHNA and CDR2 SNTAGT. V gave up 4 bases and J gave up 2 bases, with 21 bases separating them. CDR3 region: CASSVSRVGGSTYNEQFF. Written as DNA, the CDR3 is TGTGCCAGCAGTGTCTCCCGTGTAGGAGGGAGCACCTACAATGAGCAGTTCTTC.

The chain combines TRBV7-9 with TRBJ1-1, with a possible D match to TRBD1 (5 bases). The CDR3 is 12 residues long. The ends were cut back, 1 base at V and 11 bases at J, with 11 bases in the middle. Germline V gene lookup returns CDR1 SEHNR and CDR2 FQNEAQ (reference sequence). CDR3 loop: CASSLDNGGAFF. For the CDR3, the DNA is TGTGCCAGCAGCTTAGACAACGGGGGGGCTTTCTTT.

The chain recombines TRBV19 with TRBJ2-1; 8 bases are a match to TRBD1. From germline, CDR1 is LNHDA and CDR2 SQIVND (reference sequence). This CDR3 spans 15 amino acids. The ends lost 1 base at V and 8 bases at J; junction bases unmatched: 7. As DNA, the CDR3 is TGTGCCAGTAGTATAGCAGGGGGCGCCTGGGATGAGCAGTTCTTC. Encoded protein: CASSIAGGAWDEQFF.

The rearrangement uses TRBV6-5 and TRBJ2-7; maybe TRBD1 (5 bases). This CDR3 contains 16 residues. V lost 0 bases and J 3 bases, leaving 15 bases between the germline ends. The germline V gene has CDR1 MNHEY and CDR2 SVGAGI. The CDR3 here is CASSYSSSGQGYEQYF. In DNA, the CDR3 is TGTGCCAGCAGTTACTCGAGTAGTGGTCAGGGCTACGAGCAGTACTTC.

The CDR3 loop reads CASSPPHLGQLNTEAFF. CDR3 DNA sequence: TGTGCCAGCAGCCCACCCCACTTAGGGCAGCTGAACACTGAAGCTTTCTTT. The chain joins TRBV7-9 to TRBJ1-1; D uncertain. Trimming removed 5 bases from V and 0 bases from J, with 19 bases in between. Germline values: CDR1 SEHNR, CDR2 FQNEAQ (reference sequence). This CDR3 spans 17 amino acids.

The rearrangement uses TRBV27 and TRBJ2-7; TRBD2 matches 7 bases. The J segment lost 7 bases and the V segment lost 2 bases, leaving 11 bases of the junction unmatched. Germline V lookup: CDR1 MNHEY, CDR2 SMNVEV (reference sequence). The CDR3 covers 15 residues. CDR3 in DNA: TGTGCCAGCAGTTTACGAGGGAGGGGTTCGGTGGAGCAGTACTTC. Translated, it gives CASSLRGRGSVEQYF.

The chain has TRBV6-6 and TRBJ1-1; 7 bases are a match to TRBD1. The CDR3 totals 15 residues. Germline V gives CDR1 MNHNY, CDR2 SVGAGI (reference sequence). The junction had 5 bases not matched to a gene; V was cut back by 3 bases and J by 1 base. The CDR3 DNA reads TGTGCCAGCAGTTATCATGGGACAGAGAACACTGAAGCTTTCTTT. Translating gives CASSYHGTENTEAFF.

This clone was seen once. The genes are TRBV7-9 and TRBJ1-1, with unresolved D. With 3 bases removed from V and 7 bases from J, the gap between germline ends came to 12 bases. The CDR3 sequence is 13 residues long. The V gene's germline CDR1 is SEHNR and CDR2 FQNEAQ (reference sequence). The CDR3 DNA reads TGTGCCAGCAGCTTCCTTTCCCTTGGTGAAGCTTTCTTT. Residues: CASSFLSLGEAFF.

The J gene is TRBJ2-1, the V gene TRBV5-6; 7 bases agree with TRBD2. The germline gives CDR1 SGHDT, CDR2 YYEEEE. The CDR3 has 15 residues. V shed 0 bases, J shed 7 bases, and the junction held 7 bases outside the gene matches. The CDR3, as DNA: TGTGCCAGCAGCTTGGAAGCGGGGACCTTGAATGAGCAGTTCTTC. Amino acids: CASSLEAGTLNEQFF.

The rearrangement links TRBV19 to TRBJ2-7, with TRBD2 as a possible D gene (5 bases). V lost 6 bases to trimming and J lost 0 bases, with 9 bases between them. CDR1 and CDR2 (germline): LNHDA, SQIVND (reference sequence). The CDR3 covers 13 residues. CDR3 region: CASRAGYSYEQYF. DNA of the CDR3: TGTGCCAGTAGGGCGGGTTACTCCTACGAGCAGTACTTC. Full variable domain (remainder filled in from reference TRBV19 and TRBJ2-7): DGGITQSPKYLFRKEGQNVTLSCEQNLNHDAMYWYRQDPGQGLRLIYYSQIVNDFQKGDIAEGYSVSREKKESFPLTVTSAQKNPTAFYLCASRAGYSYEQYFGPGTRLTVT.

This clone appeared once. The junction shows a germline mismatch at one end, possibly a read error. The CDR3 here is CASSQAGTGEETQYF. Here the CDR3 DNA reads TGCGCCAGCAGCCAAGCCGGGACAGGGGAAGAAACCCAGTACTTC. The chain recombines TRBV4-1 with TRBJ2-5; TRBD1 matches 10 bases. Germline-derived CDR1 and CDR2 are MGHRA and YSYEKL. The CDR3 totals 15 residues.

In its sample, this clone was seen a few times. The V gene is TRBV4-1, the J gene TRBJ2-7; perhaps TRBD2 as D (5 bases). Germline V CDR1 and CDR2: MGHRA, YSYEKL. The CDR3 has 15 amino acids. V was pared by 3 bases and J by 0 bases, with 12 bases between. CDR3 DNA sequence: TGCGCCAGCAGCCAGCGGACGGGAAGCTCCTACGAGCAGTACTTC. Encoded protein: CASSQRTGSSYEQYF.

The CDR3 region has the DNA TGTGCCAGCAGTGACGACTCCTACGAGCAGTACTTC. This encodes CASSDDSYEQYF. The rearrangement uses TRBV9 and TRBJ2-7; D not resolved. Germline CDR1 SGDLS, CDR2 YYNGEE. Trimming stripped 5 bases from V and 0 bases from J, with 6 bases between. The CDR3 extends over 12 amino acids. Full variable domain (remainder filled in from reference TRBV9 and TRBJ2-7): DSGVTQTPKHLITATGQRVTLRCSPRSGDLSVYWYQQSLDQGLQFLIQYYNGEERAKGNILERFSAQQFPDLHSELNLSSLELGDSALYFCASSDDSYEQYFGPGTRLTVT.

As regards this clone: A read error may account for a junction end that differs from germline. J is TRBJ2-7 and V is TRBV7-9, with a tentative D call TRBD2 (6 bases). Germline V lookup: CDR1 SEHNR, CDR2 FQNEAQ (reference sequence). CDR3 size: 14 residues. The CDR3 bases are TGTGCCAGCCCCCCGGGTACTAGCTCCCACGAGCAGTACTTC. Encoded protein: CASPPGTSSHEQYF.

V usage is TRBV7-9 and J usage is TRBJ2-7, with TRBD2 identical over 7 bases. Per the germline V gene, CDR1 is SEHNR and CDR2 is FQNEAQ (reference sequence). The CDR3 contains 15 residues. V shed 5 bases and J 0 bases; nucleotides not matched to a gene: 7. The CDR3 here is CASSTGPSGSYEQYF. In DNA form, the CDR3 reads TGTGCCAGCAGCACCGGACCTAGCGGCTCCTACGAGCAGTACTTC.

The V gene is TRBV6-1, the J gene TRBJ1-4; D is uncertain. Looked up from germline, CDR1 is MNHNS and CDR2 is SASEGT. V dropped 7 bases and J dropped 8 bases, with 14 bases sitting between them. The CDR3 loop spans 13 amino acids. CDR3 protein: CASNLVGREKLFF. CDR3 coding DNA: TGTGCCAGCAACTTGGTAGGGCGGGAAAAACTGTTTTTT.

The gene calls are TRBV7-9 and TRBJ2-7; 7 bases match TRBD2. This CDR3 is built from 17 residues. Per the germline V gene, CDR1 is SEHNR and CDR2 is FQNEAQ (reference sequence). The V and J ends lost 5 bases and 1 base, in that order; junction bases with no gene match: 14. The CDR3 coding sequence is TGTGCCAGCAGCACGAACGCCCCTAGCGGAGAGTCCTACGAGCAGTACTTC. Translated, it gives CASSTNAPSGESYEQYF.

For this clone: The same CDR3 is also encoded by other DNA sequences in this sample. Written as DNA, the CDR3 is TGTGCCAGCAGTCTCCTAGCGGGGTACAATGAGCAGTTCTTC. It codes for CASSLLAGYNEQFF. The rearrangement uses TRBV27 and TRBJ2-1; 9 bases fit TRBD2. The CDR3 length is 14 residues. Germline assignment: CDR1 MNHEY and CDR2 SMNVEV (reference sequence). Unmatched junction bases numbered 3, after V lost 5 bases and J lost 4 bases.

On this clone itself: A read error may produce the germline difference seen at one junction end. V usage is TRBV7-8 and J usage is TRBJ2-7, with unresolved D. The CDR3 spans 15 residues. Germline V CDR1 and CDR2: SGHVS, FQNEAQ. Here the CDR3 reads CASSLGRVRPYGQYF. The CDR3 DNA is TGTGCCAGCAGCTTAGGGAGAGTAAGGCCCTACGGGCAGTACTTC.

V is TRBV13 and J is TRBJ2-7, with 9 bases fitting TRBD2. The CDR3 has 15 residues. V shed 3 bases and J 5 bases; nucleotides not matched to a gene: 8. The germline V gene encodes CDR1 PRHDT and CDR2 FYEKMQ (reference sequence). DNA of the CDR3: TGTGCCAGCAGCTTCCAATCTAGCGGGAAAAACGAGCAGTACTTC. This sequence encodes CASSFQSSGKNEQYF.

The V and J genes are TRBV30 and TRBJ2-2; 8 bases align to TRBD1. The CDR3 is 17 amino acids. V trimming: 0 bases; J trimming: 4 bases; junction bases outside the gene matches: 10. Looked up from germline, CDR1 is GTSNPN and CDR2 is SVGIG (reference sequence). The CDR3 nucleotides read TGTGCCTGGAGTGTTGGGGCAGGGGGCGTTAGCACCGGGGAGCTGTTTTTT. Its translation is CAWSVGAGGVSTGELFF.